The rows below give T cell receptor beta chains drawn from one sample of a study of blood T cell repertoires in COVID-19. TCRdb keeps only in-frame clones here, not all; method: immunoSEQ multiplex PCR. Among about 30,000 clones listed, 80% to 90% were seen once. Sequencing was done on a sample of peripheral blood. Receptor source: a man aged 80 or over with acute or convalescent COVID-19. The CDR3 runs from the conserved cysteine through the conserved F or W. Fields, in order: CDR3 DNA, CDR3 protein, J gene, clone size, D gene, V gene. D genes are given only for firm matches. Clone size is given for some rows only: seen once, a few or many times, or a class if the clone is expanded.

CDR3nt: TGTGCCACCAGCAGAGATCTTGGGGGGAGCAATCAGCCCCAGCATTTT
CDR3aa: CATSRDLGGSNQPQHF
j_gene: TRBJ1-5
abundance: -
d_gene: -
v_gene: TRBV15

CDR3nt: TGTGCCAGCAGCCCACGGAGGGAGGGGACCCAGTACTTC
CDR3aa: CASSPRREGTQYF
j_gene: TRBJ2-5
abundance: -
d_gene: TRBD2
v_gene: TRBV7-2

CDR3nt: TGTGCCAGCAGCTTACCGTCCCCAGCGCCGACCAATGAAAAACTGTTTTTT
CDR3aa: CASSLPSPAPTNEKLFF
j_gene: TRBJ1-4
abundance: -
d_gene: -
v_gene: TRBV7-7

CDR3nt: TGTGCCACCAGCAGAGAGGGCCCCCTAGGTGGCAGGGTCAATCGGGCTCATGGAAACACCATATATTTT
CDR3aa: CATSREGPLGGRVNRAHGNTIYF
j_gene: TRBJ1-3
abundance: -
d_gene: -
v_gene: TRBV15

CDR3nt: TGTGCCAGCAGTTTATCCCCCAGGGGGGAAAAACTGTTTTTT
CDR3aa: CASSLSPRGEKLFF
j_gene: TRBJ1-4
abundance: -
d_gene: TRBD1
v_gene: TRBV27

CDR3nt: TGCGCCAGCAGCTTCGGGATTGGTACGAACACTGAAGCTTTCTTT
CDR3aa: CASSFGIGTNTEAFF
j_gene: TRBJ1-1
abundance: -
d_gene: -
v_gene: TRBV5-1

CDR3nt: TGTGCCTGGGGACAGGGGGCCGAGACCCAGTACTTC
CDR3aa: CAWGQGAETQYF
j_gene: TRBJ2-5
abundance: -
d_gene: TRBD1
v_gene: TRBV30

CDR3nt: TGCGCCAGCAGCTTAGCGGGGACGCAAGGATTGAATGAGCAGTTCTTC
CDR3aa: CASSLAGTQGLNEQFF
j_gene: TRBJ2-1
abundance: -
d_gene: TRBD2
v_gene: TRBV5-1

CDR3nt: TGTGCCAGCAGTTGGGGCCTAGCGCTCGAGCAGTTCTTC
CDR3aa: CASSWGLALEQFF
j_gene: TRBJ2-1
abundance: -
d_gene: -
v_gene: TRBV6-2/TRBV6-3

CDR3nt: TGTGCCATCAGTATGACTAGCGGGGGCACCACAGATACGCAGTATTTT
CDR3aa: CAISMTSGGTTDTQYF
j_gene: TRBJ2-3
abundance: -
d_gene: TRBD2
v_gene: TRBV10-3

CDR3nt: TGTGCCAGCAGTTTATCGGACCGGCGGGGCCAAGAGACCCAGTACTTC
CDR3aa: CASSLSDRRGQETQYF
j_gene: TRBJ2-5
abundance: -
d_gene: -
v_gene: TRBV27

CDR3nt: TGTGCCAGTAGTATACGAAGCGGGAGCACCTACGAGCAGTACTTC
CDR3aa: CASSIRSGSTYEQYF
j_gene: TRBJ2-7
abundance: -
d_gene: TRBD2
v_gene: TRBV19

CDR3nt: TGTGCCAGCAGCTTAAAGGGGGCGACCTCTGGAAACACCATATATTTT
CDR3aa: CASSLKGATSGNTIYF
j_gene: TRBJ1-3
abundance: -
d_gene: TRBD1
v_gene: TRBV7-8

CDR3nt: TGTGCCAGCAGTTTAATCCGGGAGGTTCCAAAGGAAAAACTGTTTTTT
CDR3aa: CASSLIREVPKEKLFF
j_gene: TRBJ1-4
abundance: -
d_gene: -
v_gene: TRBV28

CDR3nt: TGTGCCAGCAGCCTTCGGGGATTCTCCTACGAGCAGTACTTC
CDR3aa: CASSLRGFSYEQYF
j_gene: TRBJ2-7
abundance: -
d_gene: -
v_gene: TRBV28

CDR3nt: TGTGCCAGCAGCCAAGCTGGAGCGGGGGGCCTCTACAATGAGCAGTTCTTC
CDR3aa: CASSQAGAGGLYNEQFF
j_gene: TRBJ2-1
abundance: -
d_gene: TRBD2
v_gene: TRBV4-2

CDR3nt: TGTGCCAGCAGCGTCTCGACAGGGTTTGCTGGCTACACCTTC
CDR3aa: CASSVSTGFAGYTF
j_gene: TRBJ1-2
abundance: -
d_gene: TRBD1
v_gene: TRBV9

CDR3nt: TGTGCCAGCAGCCCCACGAAGGGGAAAGAGACCCAGTACTTC
CDR3aa: CASSPTKGKETQYF
j_gene: TRBJ2-5
abundance: -
d_gene: -
v_gene: TRBV5-4

CDR3nt: TGTGCCAGCAGCACTCTCCGGGGGGGCCTAGGAGATACGCAGTATTTT
CDR3aa: CASSTLRGGLGDTQYF
j_gene: TRBJ2-3
abundance: -
d_gene: TRBD2
v_gene: TRBV7-2

CDR3nt: TGTGCCAGCAGCGTAGGTCTTCTCAATGAGCAGTTCTTC
CDR3aa: CASSVGLLNEQFF
j_gene: TRBJ2-1
abundance: -
d_gene: -
v_gene: TRBV9

CDR3nt: TGCGCCAGCAGCTTGGAGGTAGCGGGGGGATCCTACGAGCAGTACTTC
CDR3aa: CASSLEVAGGSYEQYF
j_gene: TRBJ2-7
abundance: -
d_gene: TRBD2
v_gene: TRBV5-1

CDR3nt: TGTGCCAGCAGCTTCGGAGGACGGGGGACCTACAATGAGCAGTTCTTC
CDR3aa: CASSFGGRGTYNEQFF
j_gene: TRBJ2-1
abundance: -
d_gene: -
v_gene: TRBV5-4

CDR3nt: TGTGCCAGCAGCCAAAGGAACAGGGGGCTAGGCTACACCTTC
CDR3aa: CASSQRNRGLGYTF
j_gene: TRBJ1-2
abundance: -
d_gene: TRBD1
v_gene: TRBV4-2

CDR3nt: TGTGCCAGCAGATTGACAGGTCTGCGGGAGCAGTACTTC
CDR3aa: CASRLTGLREQYF
j_gene: TRBJ2-7
abundance: -
d_gene: -
v_gene: TRBV12-3/TRBV12-4

CDR3nt: TGTGCCCGTGGAACGGCGGCGAACACCGGGGAGCTGTTTTTT
CDR3aa: CARGTAANTGELFF
j_gene: TRBJ2-2
abundance: -
d_gene: -
v_gene: TRBV30

CDR3nt: TGTGCCATCAGTGATCGGACAGGGCGGCGCACAGATACGCAGTATTTT
CDR3aa: CAISDRTGRRTDTQYF
j_gene: TRBJ2-3
abundance: -
d_gene: TRBD1
v_gene: TRBV10-3

CDR3nt: TGTGCCAGCTCACCGGACAGGGGCAATCAGCCCCAGCATTTT
CDR3aa: CASSPDRGNQPQHF
j_gene: TRBJ1-5
abundance: -
d_gene: TRBD1
v_gene: TRBV18

CDR3nt: TGTGCCAGCTCCTCGACAGGGGGAGAGGAAAAACTGTTTTTT
CDR3aa: CASSSTGGEEKLFF
j_gene: TRBJ1-4
abundance: -
d_gene: TRBD1
v_gene: TRBV18

CDR3nt: TGTGCCAGCAGCCCCGCCAGCGGGGGAAAAGAGACCCAGTACTTC
CDR3aa: CASSPASGGKETQYF
j_gene: TRBJ2-5
abundance: -
d_gene: TRBD2
v_gene: TRBV5-4

CDR3nt: TGTGCCAGCAGCCAAGGCACTAGCGGGGGGGCCGGCGGGGAGCTGTTTTTT
CDR3aa: CASSQGTSGGAGGELFF
j_gene: TRBJ2-2
abundance: -
d_gene: TRBD2
v_gene: TRBV4-2

CDR3nt: TGTGCCAGCAGCCCTGACAGGCCTGCCTATAATTCACCCCTCCACTTT
CDR3aa: CASSPDRPAYNSPLHF
j_gene: TRBJ1-6
abundance: -
d_gene: -
v_gene: TRBV7-9

CDR3nt: TGTGCCACCAGTGATCCCCCCTCTGAGACCCAGTACTTC
CDR3aa: CATSDPPSETQYF
j_gene: TRBJ2-5
abundance: -
d_gene: -
v_gene: TRBV24-1

CDR3nt: TGTGCCAGCAGCCTCTCCGGGACAGGGTACTACGAGCAGTACTTC
CDR3aa: CASSLSGTGYYEQYF
j_gene: TRBJ2-7
abundance: -
d_gene: TRBD1
v_gene: TRBV11-2

CDR3nt: TGCAGCGTTGAATTAGGGGGCTCCTACGAGCAGTACTTC
CDR3aa: CSVELGGSYEQYF
j_gene: TRBJ2-7
abundance: -
d_gene: -
v_gene: TRBV29-1

CDR3nt: TGTGCCAGCAGTGAAGCTGGCAGGGGTTACGAAAAACTGTTTTTT
CDR3aa: CASSEAGRGYEKLFF
j_gene: TRBJ1-4
abundance: -
d_gene: -
v_gene: TRBV6-1

CDR3nt: TGTGCCAGCAGTGCCGAAGGGACAGGGGTCACTGAAGCTTTCTTT
CDR3aa: CASSAEGTGVTEAFF
j_gene: TRBJ1-1
abundance: -
d_gene: TRBD1
v_gene: TRBV2

CDR3nt: TGTGCCACCAGTGGGCGGACTAGCGGGGGGCCACCAGATACGCAGTATTTT
CDR3aa: CATSGRTSGGPPDTQYF
j_gene: TRBJ2-3
abundance: -
d_gene: TRBD2
v_gene: TRBV24-1

CDR3nt: TGTGCCAGCAGCCAAGTCCGGGGCACTGAAGCTTTCTTT
CDR3aa: CASSQVRGTEAFF
j_gene: TRBJ1-1
abundance: -
d_gene: -
v_gene: TRBV3-1/TRBV3-2

CDR3nt: TGCGCCAGCAGCTTTACCGGGACAACTAAAAACATTCAGTACTTC
CDR3aa: CASSFTGTTKNIQYF
j_gene: TRBJ2-4
abundance: once
d_gene: -
v_gene: TRBV5-1

CDR3nt: TGCGCCAGCAGCGTGGGGACAGTTTCCTACAATGAGCAGTTCTTC
CDR3aa: CASSVGTVSYNEQFF
j_gene: TRBJ2-1
abundance: once
d_gene: TRBD1
v_gene: TRBV5-1

CDR3nt: TGCGCCAGCAGCGAAACAGGGGTCCGACGGGGCTACACCTTC
CDR3aa: CASSETGVRRGYTF
j_gene: TRBJ1-2
abundance: -
d_gene: TRBD1
v_gene: TRBV5-1

CDR3nt: TGTGCCAGTAGTATAAGCCCCGACAGGGCCTATGGCTACACCTTC
CDR3aa: CASSISPDRAYGYTF
j_gene: TRBJ1-2
abundance: -
d_gene: TRBD1
v_gene: TRBV19

CDR3nt: TGTGCCAGTAGGACAGGAATGAGCTCTGGGGCCAACGTCCTGACTTTC
CDR3aa: CASRTGMSSGANVLTF
j_gene: TRBJ2-6
abundance: -
d_gene: TRBD1
v_gene: TRBV5-4

CDR3nt: TGTGCCTGGAATACAGGGTTGGGCACCGGGGAGCTGTTTTTT
CDR3aa: CAWNTGLGTGELFF
j_gene: TRBJ2-2
abundance: -
d_gene: -
v_gene: TRBV30

CDR3nt: TGTGCCAGCAGTCCACAGGGAAGCAATCAGCCCCAGCATTTT
CDR3aa: CASSPQGSNQPQHF
j_gene: TRBJ1-5
abundance: -
d_gene: -
v_gene: TRBV27

CDR3nt: TGTGCCAGCAGTCCCCAGACGACAGGCGAAGAGACCCAGTACTTC
CDR3aa: CASSPQTTGEETQYF
j_gene: TRBJ2-5
abundance: -
d_gene: -
v_gene: TRBV28

CDR3nt: TGCGCCAGCAGCTGGACAGGGAGCACTTCTGGAAACACCATATATTTT
CDR3aa: CASSWTGSTSGNTIYF
j_gene: TRBJ1-3
abundance: -
d_gene: TRBD1
v_gene: TRBV5-1

CDR3nt: TGTGCCAGCAGCTCACAGGGGTCCTCGTGGGATGAGCAGTTCTTC
CDR3aa: CASSSQGSSWDEQFF
j_gene: TRBJ2-1
abundance: -
d_gene: TRBD1
v_gene: TRBV7-3